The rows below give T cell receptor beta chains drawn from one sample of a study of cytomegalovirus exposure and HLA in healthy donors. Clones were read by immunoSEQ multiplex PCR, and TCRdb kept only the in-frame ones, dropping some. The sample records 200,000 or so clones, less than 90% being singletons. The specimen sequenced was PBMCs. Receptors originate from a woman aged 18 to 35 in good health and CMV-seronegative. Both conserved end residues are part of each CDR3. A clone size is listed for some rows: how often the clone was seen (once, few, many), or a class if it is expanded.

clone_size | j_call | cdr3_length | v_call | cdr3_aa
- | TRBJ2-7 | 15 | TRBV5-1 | CASSLGAARTYEQYF
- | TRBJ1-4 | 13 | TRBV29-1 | CSCSGGTNEKLFF
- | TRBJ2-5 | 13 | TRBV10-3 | CAIRGSLQETQYF
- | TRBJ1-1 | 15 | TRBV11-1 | CASSLEVRRNTEAFF
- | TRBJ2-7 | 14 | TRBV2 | CASSLTSGRGEQYF
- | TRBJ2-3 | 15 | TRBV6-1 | CASRVRVPVADTQYF
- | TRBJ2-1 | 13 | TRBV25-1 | CASSEGEYNEQFF
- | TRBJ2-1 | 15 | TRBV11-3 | CASSQDTLVHNEQFF
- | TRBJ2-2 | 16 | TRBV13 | CASSLGLRGETGELFF
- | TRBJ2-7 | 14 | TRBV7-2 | CASSPEMATYEQYF
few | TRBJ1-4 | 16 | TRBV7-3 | CASSLTARAQNEKLFF
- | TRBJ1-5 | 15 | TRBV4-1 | CASSQEARQDQPQHF
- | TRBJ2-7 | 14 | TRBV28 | CASSEGQGLGEQYF
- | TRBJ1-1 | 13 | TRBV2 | CASNFSPNTEAFF
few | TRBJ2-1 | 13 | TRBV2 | CASMGLDGNEQFF
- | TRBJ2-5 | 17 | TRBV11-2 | CASSLDPGGMVQETQYF
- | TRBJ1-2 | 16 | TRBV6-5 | CASSYEGGRTFYGYTF
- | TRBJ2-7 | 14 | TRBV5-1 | CASSPGQGPYEQYF
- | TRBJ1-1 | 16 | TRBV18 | CASSRQGNSPLTEAFF
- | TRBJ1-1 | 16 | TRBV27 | CASSFFQGALGTEAFF
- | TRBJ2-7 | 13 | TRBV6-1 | CASLGGNSYEQYF